The 2 T cell receptor beta chains below all came from one sample that was sequenced in a study of blood T cell repertoires in COVID-19. Libraries were prepared by immunoSEQ multiplex PCR; TCRdb keeps only in-frame clonotypes and omits some of them. The sample lists some 150,000 clones, roughly 90% occurring once. Sequencing input: peripheral blood. The receptors shown here come from a woman in her fifties or sixties with acute or convalescent COVID-19.

The V gene is TRBV28, the J gene TRBJ1-6, with a possible D match to TRBD1 (5 bases). The CDR3 covers 14 residues. V gave up 6 bases and J gave up 7 bases, with 13 bases separating them. Germline CDR1 and CDR2: MDHEN and SYDVKM. DNA for the CDR3: TGTGCCAGCAGAATCCGACAGCCCAATTCACCCCTCCACTTT. Its translation is CASRIRQPNSPLHF.

The chain joins TRBV12-3 or TRBV12-4 to TRBJ1-5; D is unresolved. The CDR3 covers 13 residues. V dropped 3 bases and J dropped 6 bases, with 9 bases sitting between them. The CDR3 loop is CASSLAGSQPQHF. The CDR3 coding sequence is TGTGCCAGCAGTTTGGCAGGTAGTCAGCCCCAGCATTTT.